This passage covers 22 T cell receptor beta chains from one sample sequenced in a study of blood T cells in healthy people across ages (dated by TCRdb to 2013 to 2016). The library was produced with 5' RACE. Sequencing took place on an Illumina HiSeq 2500. A second roughly 6 to 12 cycle PCR used a sample-barcoded 5' primer and a J-beta primer mix. TCRdb applied fastp at Q25 and MiXCR to the public reads, then kept only in-frame beta chains. Rows are combined by CDR3 protein, so each entry shows the most common genes and DNA. The sample table holds about 1.5 million distinct CDR3 sequences, of which less than 45% were seen once. Together, the top ten hold about 4.1% of the sample. The sample taken for sequencing was blood. The receptors were sampled from a woman under 30 in good health.

The chain joins TRBV6-2 or TRBV6-3 to TRBJ2-3; no clear D. Deletions cut 6 bases from V and 3 bases from J, with 16 bases between. The CDR3 contains 15 residues. The germline CDR1 and CDR2 sequences are MNHEY and SVGEGT. Written as DNA, the CDR3 is TGTGCCAGCAGCCTGGTAGTCGGTCAGACAGATACGCAGTATTTT. It specifies CASSLVVGQTDTQYF.

The V gene is TRBV7-2, the J gene TRBJ1-5; tentative D call: TRBD1 (5 bases). The length of the CDR3 is 16 residues. Per the germline V gene, CDR1 is SGHTA and CDR2 is FQGNSA. Trimming pared 1 base from V and 6 bases from J, leaving 16 bases between. This CDR3 reads CASSLGNQGLGQPQHF. CDR3 DNA sequence: TGTGCCAGCAGCTTAGGGAATCAGGGCTTGGGTCAGCCCCAGCATTTT. The whole variable domain, filled in from reference TRBV7-2 and TRBJ1-5, reads GAGVSQSPSNKVTEKGKDVELRCDPISGHTALYWYRQSLGQGLEFLIYFQGNSAPDKSGLPSDRFSAERTGGSVSTLTIQRTQQEDSAVYLCASSLGNQGLGQPQHFGDGTRLSIL.

This clonotype was seen more than once but under ten times. The chain couples TRBV4-3 to TRBJ2-3, with no clear D. Deletions cut 4 bases from V and 11 bases from J, with 19 bases between. This CDR3 comprises 14 residues. In germline, CDR1 is LGHNA, CDR2 YSLEER. CDR3 sequence: CASSRSRTMKEQYF. The CDR3, as DNA: TGCGCCAGCAGCCGCTCTCGGACGATGAAGGAGCAGTATTTT.

The chain employs TRBV20-1 and TRBJ2-1; 10 bases are a match to TRBD2. The germline V gene has CDR1 DFQATT and CDR2 SNEGSKA (reference sequence). The J segment lost 8 bases and the V segment lost 7 bases, leaving 5 bases of the junction unmatched. The CDR3 is 12 amino acids. The CDR3 DNA sequence: TGCAGTGTCCTAGCGGGGGCATATGAGCAGTTCTTC. Translated: CSVLAGAYEQFF.

The J gene is TRBJ1-4, the V gene TRBV30; TRBD1 is a possible D gene (5 bases). The CDR3 is 14 amino acids. Germline CDR1 reads GTSNPN; CDR2 reads SVGIG (reference sequence). Trimming left V 7 bases short and J 5 bases short, with 17 bases between. The CDR3 sequence is CASPKGTLNEKLFF. The DNA for the CDR3 is TGTGCCTCACCGAAAGGGACCCTGAATGAAAAACTGTTTTTT.

The chain combines TRBV7-2 with TRBJ1-2, with unresolved D. CDR3 length equals 15 residues. Trimming removed 1 base from V and 8 bases from J, with 17 bases in between. From germline, CDR1 is SGHTA and CDR2 FQGNSA. The CDR3 nucleotides read TGTGCCAGCAGCTTAGATGTAGACCCGACTTACGGCTACACCTTC. Translated: CASSLDVDPTYGYTF.

This chain connects TRBV7-9 to TRBJ2-3; D gene unclear. The V end lost 4 bases, the J end lost 2 bases, and 7 bases lay between the germline ends. The CDR3 is 13 residues long. The germline V gene encodes CDR1 SEHNR and CDR2 FQNEAQ (reference sequence). CDR3 DNA sequence: TGTGCCAGCAGCTCGGTCCTCACAGATACGCAGTATTTT. Encoded protein: CASSSVLTDTQYF.

V is TRBV6-4 and J is TRBJ2-3; possible D gene TRBD2, 7 bases. The CDR3 is 15 residues long. Trimming stripped 4 bases from V and 2 bases from J, with 13 bases between. CDR1 and CDR2 (germline): MRHNA, SNTAGT. As DNA, the CDR3 is TGTGCCAGCAGTGTTGAAGGGGGGGCCACAGATACGCAGTATTTT. It is translated as CASSVEGGATDTQYF.

This clonotype was recorded a few times. The rearrangement links TRBV6-5 to TRBJ1-5; no clear D gene. The CDR3 runs 14 residues. Germline V gene lookup returns CDR1 MNHEY and CDR2 SVGAGI. V was clipped by 8 bases and J by 3 bases, with 14 bases between them. The CDR3 is CASGSGLNNQPQHF. The CDR3 region has the DNA TGTGCCAGCGGGTCCGGGCTCAACAATCAGCCCCAGCATTTT.

This clonotype was counted a single time. The rearrangement links TRBV20-1 to TRBJ2-7; a possible D gene is TRBD1 (6 bases). The CDR3 contains 15 residues. The germline V gene has CDR1 DFQATT and CDR2 SNEGSKA (reference sequence). V lost 6 bases, J lost 1 base, and 19 bases lay in between. CDR3 region: CSASGQRANSYEQYF. The CDR3 DNA reads as TGCAGTGCCAGTGGACAGAGGGCAAATTCCTACGAGCAGTACTTC.

This chain connects TRBV20-1 to TRBJ2-5; D is perhaps TRBD1 or TRBD2 (5 bases each). The V gene's germline CDR1 is DFQATT and CDR2 SNEGSKA (reference sequence). V lost 6 bases and J lost 0, with 23 bases in between. The CDR3 runs to 17 residues. As DNA, the CDR3 is TGCAGTGCCGATGGGGGAGTCTCCTCTAAGTACCAAGAGACCCAGTACTTC. It yields the protein CSADGGVSSKYQETQYF.

This clonotype was observed at least ten times. The chain couples TRBV10-3 to TRBJ2-7, with 9 bases fitting TRBD1. The CDR3 is made up of 14 amino acids. Germline trimming cut 8 bases from V and 5 bases from J; bases unmatched to any gene: 10. CDR1 and CDR2 (germline): ENHRY, SYGVKD. DNA for the CDR3: TGTGCCATCTCCCGGGACAGGGTCTACCACGAGCAGTACTTC. This encodes CAISRDRVYHEQYF.

The gene calls are TRBV5-4 and TRBJ2-1; 9 bases map to TRBD2. The V and J ends lost 0 bases and 6 bases, in that order; junction bases with no gene match: 4. This CDR3 contains 15 residues. The germline CDR1 and CDR2 sequences are SGHNT and YYREEE (reference sequence). The CDR3 DNA reads as TGTGCCAGCAGCTTGGATCTAGCGGGGTTCAATGAGCAGTTCTTC. This gives the protein CASSLDLAGFNEQFF.

The J gene is TRBJ1-1, the V gene TRBV7-6; D uncertain. V lost 3 bases and J 0 bases, leaving 23 bases between the germline ends. This CDR3 has 19 amino acids. Germline V gene sequence: CDR1 SGHVS, CDR2 FNYEAQ. This CDR3 is CASSLGAEAGMRVNTEAFF. The DNA for the CDR3 is TGTGCCAGCAGCTTGGGAGCCGAAGCCGGAATGCGCGTGAACACTGAAGCTTTCTTT.

Only a few counts were recorded for this clonotype. The CDR3 nucleotides read TGTGCCAGCAGTCTCGAGCGGTACTCGGGCAAAAACATTCAGTACTTC. It encodes CASSLERYSGKNIQYF. The V gene is TRBV28, the J gene TRBJ2-7, with D perhaps matching TRBD2 (5 bases). The end of the DNA aligns better with TRBJ2-4, so the J call may be wrong. In germline, CDR1 is MDHEN, CDR2 SYDVKM. The CDR3 sequence is 16 residues long.

This clonotype was detected only a few times. The rearrangement uses TRBV4-3 and TRBJ2-1; TRBD2 matches at 8 bases. The CDR3 runs 17 residues. Trimming removed 0 bases from V and 5 bases from J; junction bases left unmatched: 9. Germline CDR1 LGHNA, CDR2 YSLEER. CDR3 in DNA: TGCGCCAGCAGCCAAGATTGGAGTCTAGCGGGCAACAATGAGCAGTTCTTC. Translating gives CASSQDWSLAGNNEQFF.

The genes are TRBV10-3 and TRBJ2-7; 8 nucleotides align to TRBD1. The CDR3 length is 16 residues. With 3 bases clipped from V and 2 bases from J, the junction kept 9 bases outside the gene matches. Germline V gene lookup returns CDR1 ENHRY and CDR2 SYGVKD. The CDR3 loop is CAISDPTGQVTYEQYF. The CDR3 DNA is TGTGCCATCAGTGACCCCACGGGACAGGTGACCTACGAGCAGTACTTC.

This clonotype was detected a few times. The chain uses TRBV27 and TRBJ2-3; 9 nucleotides match TRBD2. The CDR3 sequence is 18 residues long. V dropped 5 bases and J dropped 2; count of bases not matched to a gene: 14. Germline V CDR1 and CDR2: MNHEY, SMNVEV (reference sequence). For the CDR3, the DNA is TGTGCCAGCAGTCCTATCGTGATAGCGGGAGCCTCCACAGATACGCAGTATTTT. Translating gives CASSPIVIAGASTDTQYF.

On this clonotype: The junction does not match germline at one end; this may be a read error. The rearrangement links TRBV6-6 to TRBJ2-7; 8 bases match TRBD2. The CDR3 has 11 residues. Germline-derived CDR1 and CDR2 are MNHNY and SVGAGI (reference sequence). CDR3 residues: CAISSGNEQYF. CDR3 DNA: TGTGCCATCAGTAGCGGGAACGAGCAGTACTTC.

This clonotype has more than one count but fewer than ten. The rearrangement links TRBV4-1 to TRBJ2-4, with D perhaps TRBD2 (5 bases). The CDR3 extends over 15 amino acids. Germline lookup yields CDR1 MGHRA and CDR2 YSYEKL. Trimming stripped 3 bases from V and 0 bases from J, with 9 bases between. The CDR3 DNA reads TGCGCCAGCAGCCAGAGGGATATAGCCAAAAACATTCAGTACTTC. As protein: CASSQRDIAKNIQYF.

This clonotype was observed a few times. The J gene is TRBJ2-1, the V gene TRBV7-2; unclear D gene. Germline loops: CDR1 SGHTA, CDR2 FQGNSA. V lost 5 bases and J 9 bases, leaving 8 bases between the germline ends. The CDR3 sequence is 11 residues long. CDR3 sequence: CASSTWAEQFF. CDR3 in DNA: TGTGCCAGCAGCACTTGGGCTGAGCAGTTCTTC.

The chain has TRBV6-5 and TRBJ2-1; no clear D gene. CDR3 length equals 14 residues. The germline CDR1 and CDR2 sequences are MNHEY and SVGAGI. Trimming left V 8 bases short and J 9 bases short, with 20 bases between. CDR3 region: CASYTGRGWGEQFF. CDR3 bases: TGTGCCAGCTATACGGGTCGTGGATGGGGTGAGCAGTTCTTC.